Each of the 5 T cell receptor beta chains below was sequenced from the same sample in a study of shared clonotypes between healthy human individuals. The data were produced by immunoSEQ multiplex PCR, yet TCRdb's version contains in-frame clones alone and is incomplete. The table lists approximately 980,000 clones, less than 85% of them singletons. Sequencing was done on a sample of memory CD4+ T cells sorted from blood. The sample's subset: CD45RA-negative fraction. These receptors were obtained from a man between 18 and 29 years old in good health.

This chain uses TRBV4-3 with TRBJ2-2; D is uncertain. With 5 bases removed from V and 2 bases from J, the gap between germline ends came to 9 bases. Looked up from germline, CDR1 is LGHNA and CDR2 is YSLEER. The CDR3 is 14 amino acids. The CDR3 DNA reads as TGCGCCAGCAGCGGGCACAGCAACACCGGGGAGCTGTTTTTT. It is translated as CASSGHSNTGELFF.

The chain employs TRBV5-6 and TRBJ1-4; weak D call: TRBD1 (5 bases). The CDR3 runs to 14 residues. The V end lost 5 bases, the J end lost 6 bases, and 14 bases lay between the germline ends. In germline, CDR1 is SGHDT, CDR2 YYEEEE. The CDR3 sequence is CASSLGVVYEKLFF. In nucleotides, the CDR3 is TGTGCCAGCAGTTTAGGGGTCGTCTATGAAAAACTGTTTTTT.

This chain connects TRBV5-1 to TRBJ1-2, with a tentative D call TRBD1 (5 bases). V shed 4 bases and J shed 4 bases, with 20 bases lying between them. The CDR3 consists of 16 residues. The germline V gene encodes CDR1 SGHRS and CDR2 YFSETQ. Here the CDR3 reads CASSEGPGSFGYGYTF. DNA of the CDR3: TGCGCCAGCAGCGAGGGGCCTGGGAGTTTTGGCTATGGCTACACCTTC.

This chain connects TRBV19 to TRBJ1-2; 8 nucleotides align to TRBD1. Trimming removed 5 bases from V and 1 base from J; junction bases left unmatched: 9. The CDR3 is 16 amino acids. Germline CDR1 LNHDA, CDR2 SQIVND (reference sequence). CDR3 coding DNA: TGTGCCAGTAGTTCTCAGGCCAGGGGGCTTAACTATGGCTACACCTTC. Its translation: CASSSQARGLNYGYTF.

As concerns this clone: The sample carries other DNA sequences with the same CDR3. The V call is TRBV19, the J call TRBJ1-6; 7 bases align to TRBD1. There are 14 residues in the CDR3. In germline, CDR1 is LNHDA, CDR2 SQIVND (reference sequence). V lost 4 bases, J lost 6 bases, and 3 bases stayed unmatched. The CDR3 here is CASSTGTANSPLHF. The CDR3 DNA sequence: TGTGCCAGTAGTACCGGGACAGCTAATTCACCCCTCCACTTT.